This TCR beta chain was observed in a study of T cells in Graves' hyperthyroidism and ophthalmopathy. Whole-study context: The initial diagnosis was the point when peripheral blood was collected, ahead of any treatment.

Amplification of TCR beta CDR3 regions was performed using RNA transcripts as template. A first-round RT-PCR of the TCR CDR3 used the HTBI primer set. Via MiXCR, TCRdb re-called the multiplex PCR reads, giving one row per CDR3 protein. Of around 690,000 distinct CDR3 sequences listed, around 16% are singletons. Trimming pared 2 bases from V and 1 base from J, leaving 15 bases between. This CDR3 is 17 amino acids long. Per germline, CDR1 LNHDA and CDR2 SQIVND (reference sequence). Those patients with uncontrolled infection, other autoimmune disease, pregnancy or lactation were excluded. The chain uses TRBV19 and TRBJ1-5; tentatively, D is TRBD1 (6 bases). The sample comprised blood. The origin of this receptor is a man aged 50 to 59 with Graves' hyperthyroidism. The DNA of the CDR3 is TGTGCCAGTAGTATATTATACAGGGTAGGAAGCAATCAGCCCCAGCATTTT. Its protein is CASSILYRVGSNQPQHF.